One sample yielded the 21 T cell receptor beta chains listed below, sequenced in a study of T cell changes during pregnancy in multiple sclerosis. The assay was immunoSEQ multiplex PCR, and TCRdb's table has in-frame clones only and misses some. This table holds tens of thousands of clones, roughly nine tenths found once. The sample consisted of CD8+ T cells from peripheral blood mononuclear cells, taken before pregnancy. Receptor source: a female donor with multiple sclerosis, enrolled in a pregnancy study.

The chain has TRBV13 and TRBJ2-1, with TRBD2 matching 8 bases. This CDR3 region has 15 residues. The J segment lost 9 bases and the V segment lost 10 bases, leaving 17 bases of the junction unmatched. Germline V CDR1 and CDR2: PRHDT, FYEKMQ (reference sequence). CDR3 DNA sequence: TGTGCCACGATGGGGACTAGGATCCCACACGGTGAGCAGTTCTTC. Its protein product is CATMGTRIPHGEQFF.

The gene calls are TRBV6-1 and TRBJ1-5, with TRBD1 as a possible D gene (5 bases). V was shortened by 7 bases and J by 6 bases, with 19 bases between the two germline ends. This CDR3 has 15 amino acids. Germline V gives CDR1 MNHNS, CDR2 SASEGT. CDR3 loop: CASISWKSDSQPQHF. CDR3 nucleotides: TGTGCCAGCATTTCTTGGAAGTCAGACAGTCAGCCCCAGCATTTT.

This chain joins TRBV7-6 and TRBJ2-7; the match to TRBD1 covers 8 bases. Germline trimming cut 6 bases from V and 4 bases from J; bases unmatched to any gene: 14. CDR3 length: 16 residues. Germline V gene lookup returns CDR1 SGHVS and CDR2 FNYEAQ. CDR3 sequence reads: CASSQTPGQGGYEQYF. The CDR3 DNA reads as TGTGCCAGCAGTCAAACCCCAGGACAGGGTGGGTACGAGCAGTACTTC.

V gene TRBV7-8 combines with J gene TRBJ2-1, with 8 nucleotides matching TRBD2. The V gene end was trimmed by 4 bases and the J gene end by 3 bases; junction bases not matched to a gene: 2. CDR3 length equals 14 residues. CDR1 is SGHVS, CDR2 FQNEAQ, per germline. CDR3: CASSSSGGYNEQFF. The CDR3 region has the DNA TGTGCCAGCAGCTCAAGCGGGGGCTACAATGAGCAGTTCTTC.

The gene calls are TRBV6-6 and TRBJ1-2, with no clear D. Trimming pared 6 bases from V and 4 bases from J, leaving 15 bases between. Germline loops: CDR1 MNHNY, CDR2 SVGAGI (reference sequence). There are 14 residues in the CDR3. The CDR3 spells CASRPVDLSYGYTF. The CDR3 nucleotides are TGTGCCAGCAGACCAGTCGATCTTTCCTATGGCTACACCTTC.

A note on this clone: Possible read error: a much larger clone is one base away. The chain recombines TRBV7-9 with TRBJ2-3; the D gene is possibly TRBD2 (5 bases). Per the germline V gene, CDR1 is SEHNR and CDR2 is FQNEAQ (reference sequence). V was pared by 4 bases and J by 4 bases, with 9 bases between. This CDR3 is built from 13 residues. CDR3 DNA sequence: TGTGCCAGCAGCTCCCCCGGGGCAGATACGCAGTATTTT. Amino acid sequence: CASSSPGADTQYF. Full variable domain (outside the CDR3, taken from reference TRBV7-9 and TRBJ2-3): DTGVSQNPRHKITKRGQNVTFRCDPISEHNRLYWYRQTLGQGPEFLTYFQNEAQLEKSRLLSDRFSAERPKGSFSTLEIQRTEQGDSAMYLCASSSPGADTQYFGPGTRLTVL.

CDR3 protein: CASSKERGGTGGWSPLHF. The CDR3 nucleotides read TGTGCCAGCAGCAAAGAGAGGGGAGGGACAGGGGGCTGGTCACCCCTCCACTTT. V is TRBV21-1 and J is TRBJ1-6; TRBD1 reflects the table's D call only, with no check against the DNA. TRBV21-1 represents a pseudogene. The CDR3 covers 18 residues.

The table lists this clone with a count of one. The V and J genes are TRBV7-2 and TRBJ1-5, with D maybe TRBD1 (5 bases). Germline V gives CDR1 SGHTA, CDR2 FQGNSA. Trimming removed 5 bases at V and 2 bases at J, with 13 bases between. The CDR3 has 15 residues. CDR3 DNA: TGTGCCAGCAGCCCGTGGGGGGGTGGCAATCAGCCCCAGCATTTT. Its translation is CASSPWGGGNQPQHF.

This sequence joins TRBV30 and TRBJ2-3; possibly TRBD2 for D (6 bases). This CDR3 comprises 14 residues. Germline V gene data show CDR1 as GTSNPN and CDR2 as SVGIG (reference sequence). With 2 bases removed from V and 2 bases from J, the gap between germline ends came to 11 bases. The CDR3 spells CAWSFGGNTDTQYF. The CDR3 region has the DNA TGTGCCTGGAGTTTCGGGGGAAACACAGATACGCAGTATTTT.

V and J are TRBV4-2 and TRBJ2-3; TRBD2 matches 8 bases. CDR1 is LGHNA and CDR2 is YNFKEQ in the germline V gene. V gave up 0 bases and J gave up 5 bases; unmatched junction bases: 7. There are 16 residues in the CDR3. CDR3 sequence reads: CASSQDHRRGEDTQYF. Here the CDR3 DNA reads TGTGCCAGCAGCCAAGATCATCGGCGGGGGGAAGATACGCAGTATTTT.

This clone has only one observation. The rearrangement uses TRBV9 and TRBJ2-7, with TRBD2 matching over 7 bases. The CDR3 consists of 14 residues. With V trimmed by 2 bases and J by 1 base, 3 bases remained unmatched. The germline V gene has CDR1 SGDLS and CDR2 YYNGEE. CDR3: CASSVGSGSYEQYF. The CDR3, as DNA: TGTGCCAGCAGCGTTGGTAGCGGGTCCTACGAGCAGTACTTC.

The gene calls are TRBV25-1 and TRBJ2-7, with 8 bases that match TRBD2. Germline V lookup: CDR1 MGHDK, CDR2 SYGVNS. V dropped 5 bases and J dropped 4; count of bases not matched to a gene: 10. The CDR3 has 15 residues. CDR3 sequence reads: CASSQSGGTPYEQYF. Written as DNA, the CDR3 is TGTGCCAGCAGTCAGAGCGGGGGAACACCTTACGAGCAGTACTTC.

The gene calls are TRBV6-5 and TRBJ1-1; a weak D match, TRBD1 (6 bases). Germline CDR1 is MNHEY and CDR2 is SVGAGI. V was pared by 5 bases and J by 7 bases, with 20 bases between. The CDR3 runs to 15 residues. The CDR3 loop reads CASSAKGVLNREAFF. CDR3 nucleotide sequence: TGTGCCAGCAGTGCGAAGGGGGTCCTGAACCGTGAAGCTTTCTTT.

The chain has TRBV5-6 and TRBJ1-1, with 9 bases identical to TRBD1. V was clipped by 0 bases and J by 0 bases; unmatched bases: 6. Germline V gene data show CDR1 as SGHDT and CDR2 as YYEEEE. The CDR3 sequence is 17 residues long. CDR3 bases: TGTGCCAGCAGCTTGGAAGGACAGGGGATCTTGAACACTGAAGCTTTCTTT. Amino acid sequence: CASSLEGQGILNTEAFF.

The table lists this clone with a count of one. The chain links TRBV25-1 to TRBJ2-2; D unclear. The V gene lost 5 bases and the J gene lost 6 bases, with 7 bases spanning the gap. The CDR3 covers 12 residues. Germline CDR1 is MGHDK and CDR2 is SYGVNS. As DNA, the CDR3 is TGTGCCAGCAGTTTAGATGCCGGGGAGCTGTTTTTT. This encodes CASSLDAGELFF.

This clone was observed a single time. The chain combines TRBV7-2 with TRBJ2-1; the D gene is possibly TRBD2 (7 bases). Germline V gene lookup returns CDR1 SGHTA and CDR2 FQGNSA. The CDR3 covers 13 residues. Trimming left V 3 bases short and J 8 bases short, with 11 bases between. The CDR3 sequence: CASSLGGRYEQFF. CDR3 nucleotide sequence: TGTGCCAGCAGCTTGGGGGGGCGGTATGAGCAGTTCTTC.

CDR3 in DNA: TGTGCCAGTAGCGGCCCAGGGGGCGAGGTCCCAAATCAGCCCCAGCATTTT. Translation gives CASSGPGGEVPNQPQHF. This chain joins TRBV19 and TRBJ1-5; 8 nucleotides align to TRBD1. Germline V CDR1 and CDR2: LNHDA, SQIVND (reference sequence). This CDR3 comprises 17 residues. The J segment lost 4 bases and the V segment lost 6 bases, leaving 14 bases of the junction unmatched.

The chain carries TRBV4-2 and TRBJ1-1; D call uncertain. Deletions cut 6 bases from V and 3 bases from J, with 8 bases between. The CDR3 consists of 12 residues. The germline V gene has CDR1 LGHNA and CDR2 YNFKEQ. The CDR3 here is CASSGPDTEAFF. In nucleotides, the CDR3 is TGTGCCAGCAGTGGCCCAGACACTGAAGCTTTCTTT.

CDR3 DNA sequence: TGTGCCAGCAGTGGGGGACTAGCGGACCTTACAGATACGCAGTATTTT. Residues: CASSGGLADLTDTQYF. The chain carries TRBV6-1 and TRBJ2-3; 11 bases map to TRBD2. The CDR3 contains 16 residues. Germline lookup yields CDR1 MNHNS and CDR2 SASEGT. V lost 4 bases to trimming and J lost 3 bases; unmatched junction nucleotides: 6.

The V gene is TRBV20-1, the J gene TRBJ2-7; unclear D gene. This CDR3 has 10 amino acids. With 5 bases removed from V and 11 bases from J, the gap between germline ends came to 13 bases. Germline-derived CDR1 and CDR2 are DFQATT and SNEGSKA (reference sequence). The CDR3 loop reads CSALVSEEYF. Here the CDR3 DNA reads TGCAGTGCTTTGGTTTCTGAGGAGTACTTC.

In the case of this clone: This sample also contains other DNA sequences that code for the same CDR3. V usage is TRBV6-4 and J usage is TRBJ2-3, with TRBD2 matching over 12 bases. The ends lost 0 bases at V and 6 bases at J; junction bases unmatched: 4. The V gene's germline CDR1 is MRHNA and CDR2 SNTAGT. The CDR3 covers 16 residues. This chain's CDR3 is CASSDSTSGGADTQYF. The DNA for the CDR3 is TGTGCCAGCAGTGACTCGACTAGCGGGGGCGCGGATACGCAGTATTTT.